These 10 T cell receptor beta chains share one sample of origin, sequenced in a study of shared clonotypes between healthy human individuals. Naive CD8 cells lacked CD45RO and underwent positive selection for CCR7, leaving out terminally differentiated effector memory CD45RA+ cells. Some clones are missing from TCRdb's copy, which holds only in-frame ones; the method was immunoSEQ multiplex PCR. The table records about 2 million clones, less than 95% of them present only once. The sequenced sample consisted of naive CD8+ T cells sorted from blood. The receptors were sampled from a man between 18 and 35 years old in good health.

The gene calls are TRBV7-8 and TRBJ1-2; D unresolved. Looked up from germline, CDR1 is SGHVS and CDR2 is FQNEAQ. This CDR3 region has 14 residues. V lost 1 base, J lost 4 bases, and 10 bases lay in between. CDR3 in amino acids: CASSLELSFYGYTF. Here the CDR3 DNA reads TGTGCCAGCAGCTTAGAACTTAGTTTCTATGGCTACACCTTC.

The gene calls are TRBV27 and TRBJ1-6; D gene unclear. Germline lookup yields CDR1 MNHEY and CDR2 SMNVEV (reference sequence). The CDR3 consists of 14 residues. Trimming shortened V by 2 bases and J by 8 bases, and 10 bases separated the two germline ends. Here the CDR3 DNA reads TGTGCCAGCAGTTTAGAGGGTCCGTATTCACCCCTCCACTTT. Its translation: CASSLEGPYSPLHF.

The rearrangement joins TRBV27 to TRBJ1-1; perhaps TRBD1 as D (6 bases). The CDR3 spans 17 residues. The V end was cut by 2 bases, the J end by 1 base, with 17 bases between. Germline V gene sequence: CDR1 MNHEY, CDR2 SMNVEV (reference sequence). CDR3 residues: CASSLIGLGAGNTEAFF. CDR3 bases: TGTGCCAGCAGTTTAATAGGACTGGGGGCGGGGAACACTGAAGCTTTCTTT.

A note on this clone: This specimen includes other DNA sequences encoding the same CDR3. The chain combines TRBV4-3 with TRBJ2-1, with TRBD1 matching 7 bases. The CDR3 loop spans 15 amino acids. The germline V gene has CDR1 LGHNA and CDR2 YSLEER. V was pared by 1 base and J by 3 bases, with 3 bases of the junction left unmatched. The CDR3 is CASSQGTGDYNEQFF. The CDR3 DNA reads as TGCGCCAGCAGCCAAGGTACAGGGGACTACAATGAGCAGTTCTTC.

In the case of this clone: Additional DNA sequences in this sample encode the identical CDR3. The chain uses TRBV6-5 and TRBJ2-5, with D perhaps matching TRBD1 or TRBD2 (5 bases each). Germline V CDR1 and CDR2: MNHEY, SVGAGI. The CDR3 covers 14 residues. V was pared by 2 bases and J by 1 base, with 8 bases between. The CDR3 coding sequence is TGTGCCAGCAGTTACGTGGGGGTCCAAGAGACCCAGTACTTC. It codes for CASSYVGVQETQYF.

Concerning this clone itself: This specimen includes other DNA sequences encoding the same CDR3. The chain links TRBV19 to TRBJ1-1; D remains ambiguous. The CDR3 extends over 14 amino acids. V was shortened by 3 bases and J by 1 base, with 9 bases between the two germline ends. Germline V gene data show CDR1 as LNHDA and CDR2 as SQIVND (reference sequence). CDR3 in amino acids: CASSIRGGNTEAFF. CDR3 DNA: TGTGCCAGTAGTATTCGGGGAGGGAACACTGAAGCTTTCTTT.

The V gene is TRBV11-2, the J gene TRBJ1-1; unclear D gene. Trimming left V 3 bases short and J 5 bases short, with 7 bases between. CDR1 SGHAT and CDR2 FQNNGV come from the germline V gene. This CDR3 is built from 12 residues. The CDR3 loop is CASSFTGTEAFF. CDR3 DNA: TGTGCCAGCAGCTTCACTGGGACTGAAGCTTTCTTT.

The CDR3 reads CASTDGGNEQFF. The CDR3 DNA follows: TGTGCCAGCACCGACGGGGGGAATGAGCAGTTCTTC. The V and J genes are TRBV7-3 and TRBJ2-1; 7 bases map to TRBD2. This CDR3 is 12 amino acids long. Germline CDR1 reads SGHTA; CDR2 reads FQGTGA. V dropped 7 bases and J dropped 7; count of bases not matched to a gene: 4.

The rearrangement uses TRBV5-6 and TRBJ2-5, with D possibly TRBD1 on 5 matching bases. CDR1 is SGHDT, CDR2 YYEEEE, per germline. The length of the CDR3 is 15 residues. With 3 bases removed from V and 5 bases from J, the gap between germline ends came to 17 bases. The CDR3 sequence is CASSSPWQGWETQYF. The CDR3 DNA reads as TGTGCCAGCAGCTCCCCGTGGCAGGGATGGGAGACCCAGTACTTC.

On this clone itself: Other nucleotide sequences from this sample produce the same CDR3. This sequence joins TRBV6-5 and TRBJ1-2; no reliable D call. The V end lost 5 bases, the J end lost 2 bases, and 9 bases lay between the germline ends. Germline V lookup: CDR1 MNHEY, CDR2 SVGAGI. CDR3 length: 13 residues. CDR3 nucleotides: TGTGCCAGCAGTCTAGGACGGAACTATGGCTACACCTTC. It translates to CASSLGRNYGYTF.